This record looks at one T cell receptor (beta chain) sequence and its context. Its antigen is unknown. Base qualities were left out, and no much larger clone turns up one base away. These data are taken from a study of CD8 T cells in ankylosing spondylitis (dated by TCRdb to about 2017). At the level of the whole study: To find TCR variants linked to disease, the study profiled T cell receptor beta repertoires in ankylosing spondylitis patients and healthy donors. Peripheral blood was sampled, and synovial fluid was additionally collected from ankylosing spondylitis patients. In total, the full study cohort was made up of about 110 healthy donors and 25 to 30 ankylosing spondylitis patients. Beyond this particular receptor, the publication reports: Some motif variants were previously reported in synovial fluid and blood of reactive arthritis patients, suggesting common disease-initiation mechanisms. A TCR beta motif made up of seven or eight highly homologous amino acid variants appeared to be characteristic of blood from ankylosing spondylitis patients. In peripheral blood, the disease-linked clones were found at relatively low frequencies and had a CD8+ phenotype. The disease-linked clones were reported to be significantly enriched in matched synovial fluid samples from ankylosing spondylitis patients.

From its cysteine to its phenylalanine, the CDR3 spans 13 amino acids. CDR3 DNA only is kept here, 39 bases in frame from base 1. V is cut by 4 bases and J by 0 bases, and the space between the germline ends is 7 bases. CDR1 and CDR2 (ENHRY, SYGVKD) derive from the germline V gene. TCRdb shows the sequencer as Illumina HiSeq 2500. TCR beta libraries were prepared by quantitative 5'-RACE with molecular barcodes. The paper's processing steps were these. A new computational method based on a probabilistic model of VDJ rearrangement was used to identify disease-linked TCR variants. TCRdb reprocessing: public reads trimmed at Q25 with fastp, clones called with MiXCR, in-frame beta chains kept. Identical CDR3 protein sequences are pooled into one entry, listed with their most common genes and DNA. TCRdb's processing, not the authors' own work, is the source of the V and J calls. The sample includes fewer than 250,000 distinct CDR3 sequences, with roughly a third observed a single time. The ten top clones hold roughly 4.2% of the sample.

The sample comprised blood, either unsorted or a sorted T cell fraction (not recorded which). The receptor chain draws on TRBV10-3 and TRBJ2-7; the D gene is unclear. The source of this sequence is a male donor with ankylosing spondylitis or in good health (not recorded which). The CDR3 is CAISGTDSYEQYF. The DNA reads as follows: TGTGCCATCAGTGGGACGGACTCCTACGAGCAGTACTTC.